This T cell receptor beta chain was sequenced during a study of cytomegalovirus exposure and HLA in healthy donors (TCRdb year 2017). The study in broad terms: In an earlier analysis of approximately 640 of the donors, roughly 300 Gb of sequence data and 90 million to 130 million unique TCR beta sequences from about 190 million T cells were reported. Genome-wide SNP genotypes for about three fifths of the roughly 670 donors were used in a later genetic analysis, which treated that subset as a discovery cohort. HLA typing included class I and class II loci at four-digit resolution. In the later analysis, no new phenotypic data were used to find candidate immune exposures; instead, reliance was placed on TCR beta sequences and their occurrence across donors. An early release that covered 640 HLA-typed donors contained around 300 gigabases of sequencing data and around 85 million unique TCR sequences. The study profiled the T cell repertoires of hundreds of subjects by immunosequencing and related them to cytomegalovirus serostatus. Of the approximately 400 genotyped donors, 65% to 90% fell in the genetic ancestry cluster associated with self-reported Caucasian donors. Roughly five DR-DQ haplotypes were handled as single units for association and clustering, since linkage in the cohort was strong. The number of donors typed differed by locus, with about 629-630 for A, B, C, DRB1 and DQB1, around 500 for DQA1, about 610 for DPA1, and some 450 for DPB1. Among about 400 genotyped donors of the cohort, an average of approximately 240,000 unique TCR beta nucleotide sequences was sequenced per donor, of which approximately 19% were non-productive. High-throughput TCR immunosequencing, statistical association of individual TCRs with disease status, and machine learning were combined to predict cytomegalovirus infection status. Along with the approximately 620-subject first cohort, a separate validation cohort of around 120 different subjects was used. To decide whether each TCR beta V gene segment behaved as functional or pseudogenic, an earlier analysis of some 540 of the donors relied on high-throughput TCR beta sequencing. All discovery cohort repertoires had been generated using a single sequencing platform. A later analysis re-analyzed previously published TCR beta repertoires from about 730 donors and added high-resolution HLA genotyping to study TCR occurrence patterns. The aim of the study was to test whether cataloging public T cell receptors could identify signatures of past pathogen exposure. Alongside the repertoire data, information on donor age, sex, ethnicity and CMV serostatus was compiled.

For CDR1 and CDR2, the germline V gene lists LGHNA and YSLEER. V and J lose 1 base and 1 base, and a span of 8 bases separates them. The CDR3 numbers 15 residues from cysteine through phenylalanine. Only the CDR3 portion is preserved as DNA: 45 bases, with reading frame beginning at the first base. The cohort was made up of roughly 670 healthy bone marrow donors. Cohort members were all nominally healthy when sampled, although unrecorded immune exposures were likely present. The donor was CMV seropositive and was included in the group of approximately 300 seropositive cohort members. A peripheral blood sample was provided by each donor, and peripheral blood mononuclear cells were used for TCR beta sequencing. The Qiagen DNeasy Blood Extraction Kit was used to extract genomic DNA from the blood cell samples. Overall study outcomes, separate from this receptor: In a later analysis, HLA-associated TCR beta chains were found to be more clonally expanded and to have lower generation probabilities than equally common non-associated chains. In a later genetic analysis, fewer N-insertions in productive TCRs were reported among donors in an Asian-associated ancestry cluster than the roughly 700-donor mean. Correlated functional status among segregating V segments might be attributable to linkage disequilibrium, but an unknown experimental factor could not be ruled out. A later analysis found that most CMV-associated TCR beta chains appeared HLA-restricted, with HLA associations seemingly driven largely by CMV exposure. Most TCR sequences were seen in very few donors, while some public TCRs were found in many individuals. Strong co-occurrence of HLA alleles, especially DR and DQ, made assigning TCR associations to individual alleles difficult. A total of fewer than 200 TCR beta chains were listed by the study as associated with cytomegalovirus. HLA typing was unavailable for some donors at each locus, so association tests used only the typed subset. Three of the identified cytomegalovirus-associated TCR beta chains were confirmed in vitro to be specific for cytomegalovirus antigens. In a later genetic analysis, a missense DCLRE1C variant was associated with V-gene and J-gene trimming of TCR beta chains, and the association was replicated in an independent cohort. In a later analysis, TCR association rates were found to vary across HLA loci, with the most associated TCRs seen for DRB1 alleles and the fewest for HLA-C alleles. Presence/absence analyses assumed roughly uniform sequencing depth across donors, an assumption that may not hold. At a false discovery rate of 0.05, a later analysis linked roughly 17,000 TCR beta sequences to specific HLA alleles. Broadly in line with IMGT annotations, most TCR beta V segments showed up in productive rearrangements about 87% or about 30% of the time in an earlier analysis of approximately 600 of the donors. It was suggested by the authors that the approach could potentially be generalized to other disease states and immunological phenotypes. A later analysis reported that several top co-occurrence clusters appeared linked to parvovirus B19, influenza, CMV and Epstein-Barr virus. This cohort had only TCR beta chains sequenced, and the lack of alpha or paired-chain data limited which features could be detected. Some IMGT-functional V segments, including TRBV6-2 and TRBV6-3, could not be distinguished by the 87-base-pair reads and were therefore excluded. Cytomegalovirus status was reported to be diagnosed by the classifier with high specificity and sensitivity in both the original and validation cohorts. CMV serostatus was the only immune exposure information available for the cohort. A further reported finding was that TCR beta sequences accurately predicted the HLA-A and HLA-B alleles for most subjects in the first cohort. Because counts were too low, seventeen rarely observed V segments, including chromosome 9 orphons, were left out of the earlier analysis of approximately 500 of the donors. A group of highly shared sequence variants was considered likely to be a technical artifact of the sequencing pipeline.

On this clone itself: What this receptor recognizes is not known. No much larger clonotype is one base removed from it; base qualities were not supplied.

Preparation of the library involved the immunoSEQ multiplex PCR assay. For the multiplex PCR, a mixture combining 60 forward primers for TCR Vbeta segments and 13 reverse primers for TCR Jbeta segments was used. The CDR3 region of rearranged TCR beta genes was amplified from genomic DNA by a multiplex PCR assay. The Illumina HiSeq System was used to sequence the amplified TCR beta libraries as 87-base-pair reads. The authors' pipeline ran thus. Across the roughly 640 repertoires, a later analysis counted about 81 million unique TCR beta chains, 9 million to 14 million of which were shared by at least two donors. Raw reads were error-corrected and collapsed into unique sequences by a nearest-neighbor algorithm in which closely related sequences were merged to remove PCR and sequencing errors. V, D and J gene segments were assigned by aligning CDR3 sequences to IMGT reference sequences. For a sequence to be retained, at least a six-nucleotide match to both a V gene segment and a J gene segment was required. Rearrangements were classified as productive when the CDR3 lacked stop codons and remained in frame with V and J, and all other rearrangements were classified as non-productive. Following IMGT convention, CDR3 was defined as the stretch from the second conserved V-encoded cysteine up to the conserved J-encoded phenylalanine. Sequences without an unambiguous match to a single V gene segment were excluded from the earlier analysis of 450 to 750 of the donors. In an earlier analysis of around 590 of the donors, a V segment was called functional when productive rearrangements were above 56.7%, and segregating when the standard deviation between donors exceeded 5%. A statistical classification framework was built to diagnose cytomegalovirus status from the catalog of TCR beta chain sequences. In a later analysis, V and J genes were assigned by comparing TCR nucleotide sequences against IMGT/GENE-DB human TR gene sequences. Using the TCRdist pipeline, a later analysis assigned CDR3 sequences along with most-parsimonious VDJ recombination scenarios. A later analysis defined each TCR beta chain by its CDR3 amino acid sequence plus V-gene family, and excluded reads lacking a unique V-gene family. To address suspected cross-contamination and a sequencing artifact, a later analysis removed approximately 590 highly shared, low-generation-probability nucleotide sequences. In a later analysis, a clonal expansion index was calculated for each public chain from normalized within-repertoire ranks of inferred template counts. Generation probabilities in a later analysis came from a VDJ recombination model fitted to out-of-frame rearrangements, and those results were checked against IGoR. A later analysis scored TCR-TCR, TCR-HLA and TCR-CMV co-occurrence with hypergeometric tests, applying a repertoire-size bias correction to TCR pairs. In a later analysis, false discovery rates were estimated by permuting HLA or CMV assignments 20 times. In a later analysis, co-occurring TCRs were grouped using DBSCAN, with TCRdist sequence similarity added in when clustering inside HLA-allele-positive subsets. For co-occurrence clustering, repertoires with fewer than 30,000 or more than 120,000 public chains were excluded, along with a handful of repertoires with anomalous nucleotide sharing. TCRdb's version of the immuneACCESS table is confined to in-frame rearrangements and falls short of the full clone set. An unresolved V gene accounts for under half of the shortfall where checked; the remainder is of unknown origin. The V and J calls and the clone size are those of that table, but D and trimming were determined from the DNA. Present in this sample are 150,000 or so clones, approximately 79% of which were seen just once. Of the sample, about 4.3% is held by the ten largest clones.

Source material: PBMCs. Recombination connected TRBV4-3 to TRBJ1-5, with TRBD1 as a weak D call on 5 bases. The origin of this receptor is a man aged 18 to 30 in good health and CMV-seropositive. The nucleotides are TGCGCCAGCAGCCAAGTCCCAGGGAGCAATCAGCCCCAGCATTTT. This is translated as CASSQVPGSNQPQHF.